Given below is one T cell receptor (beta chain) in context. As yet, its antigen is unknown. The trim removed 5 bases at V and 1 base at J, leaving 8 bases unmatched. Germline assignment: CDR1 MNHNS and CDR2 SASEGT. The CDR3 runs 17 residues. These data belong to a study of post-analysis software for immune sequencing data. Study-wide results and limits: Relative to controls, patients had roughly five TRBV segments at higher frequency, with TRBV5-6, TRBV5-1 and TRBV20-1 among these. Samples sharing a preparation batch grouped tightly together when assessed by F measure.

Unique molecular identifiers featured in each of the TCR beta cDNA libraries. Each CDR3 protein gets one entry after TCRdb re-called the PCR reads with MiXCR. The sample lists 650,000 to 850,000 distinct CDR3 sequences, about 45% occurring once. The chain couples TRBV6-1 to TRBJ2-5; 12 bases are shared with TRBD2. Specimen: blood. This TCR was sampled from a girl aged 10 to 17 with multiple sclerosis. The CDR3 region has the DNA TGTGCCAGCAGTCCTAGGACTAGCGGGAAGACCCAAGAGACCCAGTACTTC. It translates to CASSPRTSGKTQETQYF.